Listed below are T cell receptor beta chains from one sample, sequenced in a study of radiotherapy plus CTLA-4 blockade in lung cancer. Clones were sequenced by immunoSEQ multiplex PCR, and TCRdb holds only the in-frame ones, with some missing. Here the sample spans fewer than 100,000 clones, roughly 80% being singletons. The input for sequencing was peripheral blood, taken from a patient treated with radiotherapy plus ipilimumab. Receptors were obtained from a human donor with non-small cell lung cancer who had stable disease on radiotherapy plus ipilimumab. Each CDR3 is given with its conserved first and last residue. Fields, in order: J gene, V gene, CDR3 length, clone size, D gene, CDR3 DNA, CDR3 protein. D genes are given only for firm matches. The size of a clone is reported for some rows only, either as once, few or many, or as a class for expanded clones.

TRBJ2-3 TRBV7-2 11 NA NA TGTGCCAGCACCCCCTTGGATACGCAGTATTTT CASTPLDTQYF
TRBJ2-7 TRBV11-2 14 NA TRBD1 TGTGCCAGCAGCTTAGATCCAGGGGGCTACGAGCAGTACTTC CASSLDPGGYEQYF
TRBJ2-7 TRBV25-1 13 NA NA TGTGCCAGCAGTATCGGACACGGATCGAGCGAATACTTC CASSIGHGSSEYF
TRBJ1-2 TRBV11-2 15 NA TRBD1 TGTGCCAGCAGCTTAGAAGGGACAGGGGGCAGGGGCTACACCTTC CASSLEGTGGRGYTF
TRBJ2-7 TRBV2 16 NA TRBD2 TGTGCCAGCAGTGAACTAGCGGGAGGGCTTCGTCGGGAGCAGTACTTC CASSELAGGLRREQYF
TRBJ2-1 TRBV2 11 NA NA TGTGCCAGCAGTGGGAGGGTCGAGCAGTTCTTC CASSGRVEQFF
TRBJ1-5 TRBV6-5 15 NA NA TGTGCCAGCAGTTACTCGATGAATAGCAATCAGCCCCAGCATTTT CASSYSMNSNQPQHF
TRBJ1-2 TRBV6-6 13 NA NA TGTGCCAGCAGTTTGAGGGAGACCTATGGCTACACCTTC CASSLRETYGYTF
TRBJ1-4 TRBV5-4 17 NA TRBD1 TGTGCCAGCAGCTCGCCGGGACAGGGGGCGCGGGGTGAAAAACTGTTTTTT CASSSPGQGARGEKLFF
TRBJ1-5 TRBV10-2 16 once NA TGCGCCAGCAGCCCCGGGGGGGGGAGGTCCAATCAGCCCCAGCATTTT CASSPGGGRSNQPQHF
TRBJ1-1 TRBV5-1 15 NA NA TGCGCCAGCAGCTTCAGGGCGGTGGGGGTCACTGAAGCTTTCTTT CASSFRAVGVTEAFF
TRBJ2-7 TRBV10-1 16 NA TRBD1 TGCGCCAGCAGTGATTCGGCGGCAGGGGGACGTCACGAGCAGTACTTC CASSDSAAGGRHEQYF
TRBJ2-1 TRBV5-1 15 NA TRBD2 TGCGCCAGCAGCTGGACTAGCGGGGTATACAATGAGCAGTTCTTC CASSWTSGVYNEQFF
TRBJ1-6 TRBV7-3 14 NA NA TGTGCCAGCAGCCTAGCCAGGGCAGGATCACCCCTCCACTTT CASSLARAGSPLHF
TRBJ1-2 TRBV27 14 NA NA TGTGCCAGCAGTTGGGCACCAGGGCACTATGGCTACACCTTC CASSWAPGHYGYTF
TRBJ2-7 TRBV5-1 15 NA NA TGCGCCAGCAGCTTTTTAAATGGGCAAGCCTACGAGCAGTACTTC CASSFLNGQAYEQYF
TRBJ2-3 TRBV19 15 NA NA TGTGCCAGTAGTATAGACCTGACCCGCGCAGATACGCAGTATTTT CASSIDLTRADTQYF
TRBJ2-6 TRBV9 19 NA TRBD2 TGTGCCAGCAGCGTAATGGCTAGCGGCTTTCCCTCTGGGGCCAACGTCCTGACTTTC CASSVMASGFPSGANVLTF
TRBJ2-7 TRBV11-2 15 NA NA TGTGCCAGCAGCCGAACCCGGGACGTCACCTACGAGCAGTACTTC CASSRTRDVTYEQYF
TRBJ2-1 TRBV5-1 14 NA NA TGCGCCAGCAGCCTTATACTAACCTTCCATGAGCAGTTCTTC CASSLILTFHEQFF
TRBJ2-1 TRBV27 15 few TRBD2 TGTGCCAGCCGTCGACTAGGGGAGGGTTACAATGAGCAGTTCTTC CASRRLGEGYNEQFF
TRBJ2-1 TRBV29-1 15 NA NA TGCAGCGCTGAAGGAGTGGCTAGAACCTACAATGAGCAGTTCTTC CSAEGVARTYNEQFF
TRBJ2-7 TRBV28 14 few TRBD1 TGTGCCAGCAGTTTAGGACAGGGAAGCTACGAGCAGTACTTC CASSLGQGSYEQYF
TRBJ2-5 TRBV12-1 18 NA NA TGTGCCAGCAGCTTTTTTGGGGAGCGGGAGGGCCGGGGAGAGACCCAGTACTTC CASSFFGEREGRGETQYF
TRBJ2-3 TRBV2 15 NA NA TGTGCCAGCAGGCGACTGGTATCTAGCACAGATACGCAGTATTTT CASRRLVSSTDTQYF
TRBJ2-7 TRBV28 14 NA NA TGTGCCAGCAGTTTCCCCAGGGGCGTCTACGAGCAGTACTTC CASSFPRGVYEQYF
TRBJ1-1 TRBV19 13 NA TRBD1 TGTGCCAGTAGTGCCCGGGACAGGGGGGATGCTTTCTTT CASSARDRGDAFF
TRBJ2-7 TRBV5-4 16 NA TRBD2 TGTGCCAGCAGCTTCGGGGGGGGTCGGAACTTACGGGAGCAGTACTTC CASSFGGGRNLREQYF
TRBJ2-7 TRBV2 13 NA NA TGTGCCAGCAGTGAGGGTTACAACTACGAGCAGTACTTC CASSEGYNYEQYF
TRBJ2-2 TRBV6-1 16 NA NA TGTGCCAGCAGTGAACTAATTGGACGAAACACCGGGGAGCTGTTTTTT CASSELIGRNTGELFF
TRBJ2-7 TRBV19 13 NA NA TGTGCCAGTAGTATAGGGGAGTCCTACGAGCAGTACTTC CASSIGESYEQYF
TRBJ2-7 TRBV5-1 15 NA NA TGCGCCAGCAGCTTCCCCCGGGGTTCCAACTACGAGCAGTACTTC CASSFPRGSNYEQYF
TRBJ2-5 TRBV7-3 15 NA NA TGTGCCAGCAGCTTAACAACTAGCCCAACAGAGACCCAGTACTTC CASSLTTSPTETQYF
TRBJ1-2 TRBV6-5 13 NA NA TGTGCCAGCAGTTACCCCTTTCCCGTTGGCTACACCTTC CASSYPFPVGYTF